The subject of this entry is one T cell receptor (beta chain). Antigen unknown. According to the study, genomic DNA was the template for TCR beta VDJ and CDR3 profiling. TCRdb re-derived calls from the reads in MiXCR, one entry per CDR3 protein. The data contain approximately 80,000 distinct CDR3 sequences, less than 85% of them singletons. The CDR3 sequence is 13 residues long. Trimming left V 6 bases short and J 5 bases short, with 13 bases between. These data come from a study of CD8+CD57+ T cells in acquired aplastic anemia. Study in general: Recorded DNA amounts for sorted CD4+ and CD8+ cells had an average of 3.2 ug.

The study, taken as a whole, reports: Overlap between patients and controls comprised roughly 30 CD8+ CDR3 sequences.

Patients selected for sequencing had displayed CD8+CD57+ cell expansion by flow cytometry. Diagnosis of severe acquired aplastic anemia applied to all patients. Patients had received no therapy at the time of blood sampling. The TCR originated in a human donor with aplastic anemia. The rearrangement joins TRBV12-3 or TRBV12-4 to TRBJ2-5; TRBD1 is a possible D gene (5 bases). The material sequenced was sorted CD4+, CD8+, or CD8+CD57+ T cells (not recorded which) from PBMCs. The CDR3 region is CASSTRVTETQYF. The CDR3 DNA is TGTGCCAGCAGCACCAGGGTCACGGAGACCCAGTACTTC.